This T cell receptor beta chain was sequenced during a study of T cells in Graves' hyperthyroidism and ophthalmopathy. Germline V gene lookup returns CDR1 MDHEN and CDR2 SYDVKM. V lost 2 bases and J lost 4, with 6 bases in between. The CDR3 has 12 amino acids. This clonotype was observed many times. It was RNA transcripts that yielded the amplified TCR beta CDR3 regions. First-round RT-PCR of the TCR CDR3 relied on the HTBI primer set. TCRdb analysed the multiplex PCR reads with MiXCR anew, one entry per CDR3 protein. The sample holds 450,000 to 600,000 distinct CDR3 sequences, 14% seen once. Sample: blood. This clonotype was sampled from a woman aged 40 to 50 with Graves' hyperthyroidism. The chain combines TRBV28 with TRBJ2-7; unclear D gene. The DNA for the CDR3 is TGTGCCAGCAGTTTAAATCTGTACGAGCAGTACTTC. Translation: CASSLNLYEQYF.